The 11 T cell receptor beta chains below come from one sample, sequenced in a study of T cell responses to AZD1222 COVID-19 vaccine. TCRdb keeps only in-frame clones here, not all; method: immunoSEQ multiplex PCR. The sample comprises 150,000 to 200,000 clones, 90% of which are singletons, and about 5.9% rests with the top ten. The sequences come from peripheral blood, collected 28 days after the second AZD1222 dose. The receptor set was obtained from an adult who received the AZD1222 COVID-19 vaccine.

The V gene is TRBV25-1, the J gene TRBJ2-2; tentatively, D is TRBD1 (5 bases). CDR1 is MGHDK and CDR2 is SYGVNS in the germline V gene. This CDR3 is built from 14 residues. V dropped 6 bases and J dropped 3 bases, with 11 bases sitting between them. CDR3 residues: CASRQATDTGELFF. The CDR3 DNA reads TGTGCCAGCAGACAGGCCACGGACACCGGGGAGCTGTTTTTT.

V usage is TRBV19 and J usage is TRBJ1-2; possibly TRBD1 for D (6 bases). The V gene's germline CDR1 is LNHDA and CDR2 SQIVND (reference sequence). The CDR3 is 15 residues long. The ends were cut back, 5 bases at V and 4 bases at J, with 17 bases in the middle. This CDR3 is CASSQAGVGLYGYTF. For the CDR3, the DNA is TGTGCCAGTAGTCAGGCAGGGGTGGGCCTCTATGGCTACACCTTC. Using reference TRBV19 and TRBJ1-2 for the parts outside the CDR3, the full variable domain is DGGITQSPKYLFRKEGQNVTLSCEQNLNHDAMYWYRQDPGQGLRLIYYSQIVNDFQKGDIAEGYSVSREKKESFPLTVTSAQKNPTAFYLCASSQAGVGLYGYTFGSGTRLTVV.

V gene TRBV29-1 combines with J gene TRBJ1-2; 7 nucleotides match TRBD1. From germline, CDR1 is SQVTM and CDR2 ANQGSEA. J lost 8 bases, V lost 6 bases, and 6 bases had no gene match. The CDR3 consists of 11 residues. The CDR3, as DNA: TGCAGCGTGATACAGGGGCGAGGCTACACCTTC. Its protein product is CSVIQGRGYTF. Together with reference TRBV29-1 and TRBJ1-2, the CDR3 gives the full variable domain: SAVISQKPSRDICQRGTSLTIQCQVDSQVTMMFWYRQQPGQSLTLIATANQGSEATYESGFVIDKFPISRPNLTFSTLTVSNMSPEDSSIYLCSVIQGRGYTFGSGTRLTVV.

CDR3 sequence: CASSSYRTWETQYF. For the CDR3, the DNA is TGTGCCAGCAGTTCGTACAGGACCTGGGAGACCCAGTACTTC. The rearrangement uses TRBV28 and TRBJ2-5, with D perhaps TRBD1 (5 bases). Germline V gene sequence: CDR1 MDHEN, CDR2 SYDVKM. This CDR3 comprises 14 residues. Trimming removed 4 bases from V and 5 bases from J, with 14 bases in between.

This sequence joins TRBV9 and TRBJ2-1; D call uncertain. V was trimmed by 0 bases and J by 5 bases, leaving 12 bases between them. Germline assignment: CDR1 SGDLS and CDR2 YYNGEE. This CDR3 contains 15 residues. This CDR3 is CASSVAWLTDNEQFF. The CDR3 DNA follows: TGTGCCAGCAGCGTAGCGTGGCTAACCGACAATGAGCAGTTCTTC.

This chain joins TRBV9 and TRBJ2-1; TRBD2 matches at 7 bases. Germline V gene sequence: CDR1 SGDLS, CDR2 YYNGEE. This CDR3 region has 13 residues. With 0 bases clipped from V and 7 bases from J, the junction kept 1 base outside the gene matches. The CDR3 DNA reads as TGTGCCAGCAGCGTAGACGGGGGGAATGAGCAGTTCTTC. This gives the protein CASSVDGGNEQFF.

V and J are TRBV5-1 and TRBJ1-3; TRBD1 agrees at 8 bases. This CDR3 spans 16 amino acids. With 4 bases clipped from V and 2 bases from J, the junction kept 8 bases outside the gene matches. CDR1 and CDR2 (germline): SGHRS, YFSETQ. The CDR3 loop is CASSPTYRGTGNTIYF. CDR3 in DNA: TGCGCCAGCAGCCCAACGTACAGGGGGACTGGAAACACCATATATTTT.

This chain connects TRBV18 to TRBJ1-2; 12 nucleotides agree with TRBD1. The CDR3 covers 16 residues. Germline trimming cut 4 bases from V and 5 bases from J; bases unmatched to any gene: 8. The germline gives CDR1 KGHSH, CDR2 LQKENI. The CDR3 nucleotides are TGTGCCAGCTCACGACCTGGGACAGGGGGCATGTATGGCTACACCTTC. Residues: CASSRPGTGGMYGYTF.

This rearrangement joins TRBV7-3 to TRBJ2-6; a possible D gene is TRBD1 (5 bases). The CDR3 extends over 16 amino acids. V lost 1 base and J lost 0, with 7 bases in between. The germline V gene has CDR1 SGHTA and CDR2 FQGTGA. Here the CDR3 reads CASSLRGGSGANVLTF. The CDR3 DNA reads TGTGCCAGCAGCTTAAGGGGCGGCTCTGGGGCCAACGTCCTGACTTTC.

This sequence joins TRBV5-4 and TRBJ2-3, with D perhaps matching TRBD1 (6 bases). The CDR3 loop spans 17 amino acids. V gave up 4 bases and J gave up 0 bases, with 18 bases separating them. The germline V gene has CDR1 SGHNT and CDR2 YYREEE (reference sequence). DNA for the CDR3: TGTGCCAGCAGCCCCCCGGGTCGGGACATTAGCACAGATACGCAGTATTTT. Translated: CASSPPGRDISTDTQYF.

The chain links TRBV7-9 to TRBJ1-5; D may be TRBD1 (5 bases). CDR1 and CDR2 (germline): SEHNR, FQNEAQ (reference sequence). Trimming removed 2 bases at V and 6 bases at J, with 14 bases between. This CDR3 is 15 amino acids long. CDR3 in DNA: TGTGCCAGCAGCTTATTCGGGGCAGTCGGTCAGCCCCAGCATTTT. Protein product: CASSLFGAVGQPQHF.